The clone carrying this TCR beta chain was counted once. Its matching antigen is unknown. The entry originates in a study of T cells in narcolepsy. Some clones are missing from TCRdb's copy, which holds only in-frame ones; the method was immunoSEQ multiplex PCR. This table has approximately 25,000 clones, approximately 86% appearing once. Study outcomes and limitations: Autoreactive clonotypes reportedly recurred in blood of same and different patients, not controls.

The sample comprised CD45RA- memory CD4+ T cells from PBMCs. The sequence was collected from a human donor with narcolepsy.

CDR3 nucleotides: TGTGCCAGCAGTTCCGCCGTGGGCGGTCAATACGAGCAGTACGTC. Its protein is CASSSAVGGQYEQYV. The rearrangement links TRBV28 to TRBJ2-7; no reliable D call. The CDR3 consists of 15 residues. V was cut by 4 bases and J by 4 bases, with 17 bases left in between. CDR1 and CDR2 from the germline V gene are MDHEN and SYDVKM.